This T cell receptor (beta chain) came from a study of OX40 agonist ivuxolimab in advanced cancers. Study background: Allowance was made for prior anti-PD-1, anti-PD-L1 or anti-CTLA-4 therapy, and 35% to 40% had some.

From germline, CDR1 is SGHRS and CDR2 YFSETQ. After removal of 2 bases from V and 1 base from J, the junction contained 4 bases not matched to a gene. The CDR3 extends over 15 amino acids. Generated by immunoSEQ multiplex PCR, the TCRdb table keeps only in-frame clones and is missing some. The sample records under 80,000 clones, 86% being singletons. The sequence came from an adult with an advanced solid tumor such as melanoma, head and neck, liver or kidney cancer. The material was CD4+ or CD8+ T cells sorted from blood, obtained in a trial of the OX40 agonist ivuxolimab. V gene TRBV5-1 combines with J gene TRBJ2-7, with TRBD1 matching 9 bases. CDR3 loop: CASSFRQGESYEQYF. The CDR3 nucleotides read TGCGCCAGCAGCTTTCGACAGGGGGAGTCCTACGAGCAGTACTTC. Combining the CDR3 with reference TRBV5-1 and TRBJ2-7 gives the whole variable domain KAGVTQTPRYLIKTRGQQVTLSCSPISGHRSVSWYQQTPGQGLQFLFEYFSETQRNKGNFPGRFSGRQFSNSRSEMNVSTLELGDSALYLCASSFRQGESYEQYFGPGTRLTVT.